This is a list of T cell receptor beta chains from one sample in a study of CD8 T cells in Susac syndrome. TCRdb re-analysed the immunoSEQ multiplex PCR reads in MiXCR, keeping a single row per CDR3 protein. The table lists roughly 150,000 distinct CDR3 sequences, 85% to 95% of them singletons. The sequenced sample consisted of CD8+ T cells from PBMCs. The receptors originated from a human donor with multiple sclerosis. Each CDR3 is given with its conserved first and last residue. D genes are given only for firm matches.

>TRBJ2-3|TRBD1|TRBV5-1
CASGYRDRGEDTQYF
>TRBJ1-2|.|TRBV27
CASTTLQGRANGYTF
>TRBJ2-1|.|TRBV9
CASSVDVSPLYEQFF
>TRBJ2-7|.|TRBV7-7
CASSPQGPTYEQYF
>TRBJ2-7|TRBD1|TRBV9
CASSVGQGAYGQYF
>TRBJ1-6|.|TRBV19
CASSIGGTPLHF
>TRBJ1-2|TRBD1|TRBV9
CASSGGVGQPPGEGYTF
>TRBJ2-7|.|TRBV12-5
CASGLVRSSYEQYF
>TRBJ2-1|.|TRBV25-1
CASSGGGRGRHNEQFF
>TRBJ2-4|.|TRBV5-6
CASEDRGAKNIQYF
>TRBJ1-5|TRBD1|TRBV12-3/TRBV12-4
CASSGGQADVQPQHF
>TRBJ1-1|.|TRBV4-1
CASSQDRNEAFF
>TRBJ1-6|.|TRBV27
CASSFEPDSPLHF
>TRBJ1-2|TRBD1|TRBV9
CASGTGVYGYTF
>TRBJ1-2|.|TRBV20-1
CSARVRGQVEGYTF
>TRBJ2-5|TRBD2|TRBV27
CASSPDGGGRTQYF
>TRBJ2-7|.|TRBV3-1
CASSLYSSEYEQYF
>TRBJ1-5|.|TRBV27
CASTGGGNGSPQHF
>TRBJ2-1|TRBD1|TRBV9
CASSPGTGGFNEQFF
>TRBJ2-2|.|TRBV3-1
CASTQENTGELFF
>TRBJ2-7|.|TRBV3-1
CASSQEGGTWYEQYF
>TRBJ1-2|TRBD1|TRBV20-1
CSAWTGERDGYTF
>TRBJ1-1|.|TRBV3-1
CASSPPGRETFF
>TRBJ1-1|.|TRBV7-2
CASSLVAGNTEAFF
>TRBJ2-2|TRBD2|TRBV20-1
CSARDRSSGNTGELFF
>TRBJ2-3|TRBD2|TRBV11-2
CASSRRGERGAPTRTDTQYF
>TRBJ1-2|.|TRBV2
CASRDERSLYYGYTF
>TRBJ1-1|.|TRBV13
CASSITGPYTEAFF
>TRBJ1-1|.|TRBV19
CASKTGGLTQAFF
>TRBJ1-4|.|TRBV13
CASSRQATNEKLFF
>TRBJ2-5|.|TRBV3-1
CASSYLGRPQETQYF
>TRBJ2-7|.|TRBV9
CASSSPDSYEQYF
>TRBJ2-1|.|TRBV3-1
CASSQEVRNEQFF
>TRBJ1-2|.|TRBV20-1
CSAQGRFLWWPYNYGYTF
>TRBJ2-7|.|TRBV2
CASLVLAYEQYF
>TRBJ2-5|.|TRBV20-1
CSARDITGEQETQYF
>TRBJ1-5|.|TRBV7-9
CASSSGELLKGQPQHF
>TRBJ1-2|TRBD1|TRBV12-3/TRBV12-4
CASSLRTGEMGYGYTF
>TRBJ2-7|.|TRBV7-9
CASSRGDEQYF
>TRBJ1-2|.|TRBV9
CASSGLYGYTF
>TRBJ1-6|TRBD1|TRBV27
CASGPTGGGSPLHF
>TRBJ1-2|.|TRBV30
CAWRDVPRRGYTF
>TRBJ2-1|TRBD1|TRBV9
CASSPPGQFVNEQFF
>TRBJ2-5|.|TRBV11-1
CASSTPMSQETQYF
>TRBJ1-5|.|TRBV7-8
CASSWGVGGNQPQHF
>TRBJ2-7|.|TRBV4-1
CASSQDTTVSEQYF
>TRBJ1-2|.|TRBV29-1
CSVERVDNYGYTF
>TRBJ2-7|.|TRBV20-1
CSARDRQGGYEQYF
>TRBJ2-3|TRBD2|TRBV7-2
CASSLNRAGTTDTQYF
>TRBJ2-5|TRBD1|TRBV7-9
CASSTSTMTGQETQYF
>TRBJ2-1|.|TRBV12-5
CASGLEPAGEFF
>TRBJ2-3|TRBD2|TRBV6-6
CASSASVGGGLNTQYF
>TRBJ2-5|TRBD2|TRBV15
CATRGSGGARETQYF
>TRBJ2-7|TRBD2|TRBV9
CASSDGTIREQYF
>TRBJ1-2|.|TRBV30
CAWSVQRSYGYTF